This T cell receptor (beta chain) derives from a study of cytomegalovirus exposure and HLA in healthy donors. The repertoire was sequenced with immunoSEQ multiplex PCR; TCRdb's copy has only in-frame clones and lacks some. The sample gives about 67,000 clones, around 95% of which show up once; roughly 0.6% is in the top ten. Germline V gives CDR1 SGDLS, CDR2 YYNGEE. V lost 0 bases, J lost 2 bases, and 9 bases lay in between. CDR3 size: 14 residues. V gene TRBV9 combines with J gene TRBJ2-7; a possible D gene is TRBD2 (6 bases). This TCR derives from a woman younger than 30 in good health and CMV-seronegative. The sample taken for sequencing was PBMCs. Here the CDR3 DNA reads TGTGCCAGCAGCGTAGGGGCGGGGACCTACGAGCAGTACTTC. The encoded protein is CASSVGAGTYEQYF.